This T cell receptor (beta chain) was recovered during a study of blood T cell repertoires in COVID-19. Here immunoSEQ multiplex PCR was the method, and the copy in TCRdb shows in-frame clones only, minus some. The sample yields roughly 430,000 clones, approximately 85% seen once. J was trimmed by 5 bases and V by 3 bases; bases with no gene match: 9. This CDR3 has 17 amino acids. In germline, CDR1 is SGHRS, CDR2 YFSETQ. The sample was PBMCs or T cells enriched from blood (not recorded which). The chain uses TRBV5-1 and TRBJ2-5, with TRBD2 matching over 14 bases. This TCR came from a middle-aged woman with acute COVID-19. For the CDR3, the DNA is TGCGCCAGCAGCTACGGACTAGCGGGGGGTCTTGAGGAGACCCAGTACTTC. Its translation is CASSYGLAGGLEETQYF.